The sequence of this T cell receptor (beta chain) was determined in a study of cytomegalovirus exposure and HLA in healthy donors. Here immunoSEQ multiplex PCR was the method, and the copy in TCRdb shows in-frame clones only, minus some. The sample gives 150,000 to 200,000 clones, around 85% of which show up once; about 2% is in the top ten. Remarks on this clone: The target antigen is unknown.

General study findings and limits: Listed as cytomegalovirus-associated were 164 TCR beta chains. For most TCR sequences rarity was the rule, although some public TCRs occurred in many donors. A few CMV-associated chains proved CMV antigen-specific in vitro.

CDR3 size: 14 residues. The junction had 5 bases not matched to a gene; V was cut back by 5 bases and J by 2 bases. Germline V gene lookup returns CDR1 SGHTA and CDR2 FQGNSA. This TCR came from a young man in good health and CMV-seropositive. The source material was PBMCs. The V and J genes are TRBV7-2 and TRBJ2-7; TRBD1 matches at 8 bases. The CDR3 sequence is CASSPRTGTYEQYF. DNA for the CDR3: TGTGCCAGCAGCCCGAGGACAGGGACCTACGAGCAGTACTTC.